A single sample is the source of the 15 T cell receptor beta chains below, sequenced in a study of T cell responses to AZD1222 COVID-19 vaccine. Clones were read by immunoSEQ multiplex PCR, and TCRdb kept only the in-frame ones, dropping some. The data show about 150,000 clones, 75% to 90% seen once. Sequenced here: peripheral blood, sampled on day 0 of AZD1222 vaccination. Receptors were obtained from an adult in good health.

V is TRBV27 and J is TRBJ1-6, with D unclear. Germline V gene data show CDR1 as MNHEY and CDR2 as SMNVEV (reference sequence). The V gene lost 5 bases and the J gene lost 11 bases, with 31 bases spanning the gap. The CDR3 runs 19 residues. The DNA of the CDR3 is TGTGCCAGCAGTCCCAAGAGAGACGGCCCGGCGGCCTGGTCGGCACCCCTCCACTTT. Amino acids: CASSPKRDGPAAWSAPLHF.

The rearrangement joins TRBV2 to TRBJ1-1, with 10 bases matching TRBD1. The CDR3 runs 16 residues. With V trimmed by 5 bases and J by 1 base, 7 bases remained unmatched. The germline CDR1 and CDR2 sequences are SNHLY and FYNNEI. CDR3 bases: TGTGCCAGCAGTTATCTCCGGACAGGGGGGAACACTGAAGCTTTCTTT. Amino acid sequence: CASSYLRTGGNTEAFF.

V and J are TRBV7-9 and TRBJ2-1, with no clear D. Trimming pared 3 bases from V and 0 bases from J, leaving 9 bases between. The CDR3 length is 15 residues. Germline V gene data show CDR1 as SEHNR and CDR2 as FQNEAQ (reference sequence). The CDR3 loop is CASSFSQSSYNEQFF. The CDR3 DNA is TGTGCCAGCAGCTTCTCGCAGTCCTCCTACAATGAGCAGTTCTTC.

V usage is TRBV4-1 and J usage is TRBJ1-5; 8 bases line up with TRBD1. Germline V gene data show CDR1 as MGHRA and CDR2 as YSYEKL. V shed 4 bases and J 4 bases; nucleotides not matched to a gene: 12. The CDR3 totals 17 residues. The CDR3 region is CASSLGQGPTPNQPQHF. The CDR3 region has the DNA TGCGCCAGCAGCCTCGGACAGGGTCCCACCCCAAATCAGCCCCAGCATTTT.

This chain links TRBV14 with TRBJ2-3, with D hard to call. Trimming shortened V by 3 bases and J by 9 bases, and 7 bases separated the two germline ends. The CDR3 consists of 11 residues. CDR1 is SGHDN and CDR2 is FVKESK in the germline V gene. The CDR3 bases are TGTGCCAGCAGCCAGGCTACCACGCAGTATTTT. Residues: CASSQATTQYF.

With regard to this clone: The same CDR3 arises from other DNA sequences in this sample as well. V is TRBV18 and J is TRBJ1-2, with D possibly being TRBD1 (5 bases). Deletions cut 0 bases from V and 3 bases from J, with 8 bases between. Looked up from germline, CDR1 is KGHSH and CDR2 is LQKENI. This CDR3 contains 14 residues. The CDR3 DNA reads TGTGCCAGCTCACCACCTGGCAGGGACTATGGCTACACCTTC. Its translation: CASSPPGRDYGYTF.

V usage is TRBV6-5 and J usage is TRBJ1-2; D not resolved. V was shortened by 4 bases and J by 3 bases, with 15 bases between the two germline ends. The V gene's germline CDR1 is MNHEY and CDR2 SVGAGI. The CDR3 spans 15 residues. CDR3 DNA: TGTGCCAGCAGTTCGCGACACCCTATCGACTATGGCTACACCTTC. Translated: CASSSRHPIDYGYTF.

This chain connects TRBV2 to TRBJ1-6; perhaps TRBD1 as D (5 bases). Germline V gene data show CDR1 as SNHLY and CDR2 as FYNNEI. The CDR3 has 14 amino acids. V shed 6 bases and J shed 5 bases, with 11 bases lying between them. The CDR3, as DNA: TGTGCCAGCAGGGGGGACGTAGATAATTCACCCCTCCACTTT. Its protein is CASRGDVDNSPLHF.

The chain employs TRBV6-1 and TRBJ1-2; possible D gene TRBD1, 6 bases. The germline V gene has CDR1 MNHNS and CDR2 SASEGT. The CDR3 contains 15 residues. V was pared by 2 bases and J by 1 base, with 11 bases between. DNA for the CDR3: TGTGCCAGCAGTGAACCGGGACAACTTAACTATGGCTACACCTTC. It encodes CASSEPGQLNYGYTF.

The CDR3 spells CASSGTGSGNYGYTF. The DNA of the CDR3 is TGTGCCAGCAGCGGGACAGGGTCAGGCAACTATGGCTACACCTTC. This chain uses TRBV9 with TRBJ1-2; 8 positions agree with TRBD1. The CDR3 length is 15 residues. V lost 3 bases and J lost 2; bases outside the gene matches: 6. Germline assignment: CDR1 SGDLS and CDR2 YYNGEE.

This chain uses TRBV15 with TRBJ1-4; D is unresolved. The V gene's germline CDR1 is LNHNV and CDR2 YYDKDF (reference sequence). Trimming took 0 bases from V and 4 from J, leaving 6 bases between them. The length of the CDR3 is 14 residues. CDR3 nucleotides: TGTGCCACCAGCAGAGATTGGGGTAATGAAAAACTGTTTTTT. Protein: CATSRDWGNEKLFF.

V is TRBV15 and J is TRBJ1-5; no clear D gene. The germline CDR1 and CDR2 sequences are LNHNV and YYDKDF (reference sequence). The V end was cut by 1 base, the J end by 0 bases, with 13 bases between. The CDR3 is made up of 17 amino acids. CDR3 nucleotide sequence: TGTGCCACCAGCAGAGTCGATCCAAGCTATAGCAATCAGCCCCAGCATTTT. Residues: CATSRVDPSYSNQPQHF.

The V call is TRBV19, the J call TRBJ1-4; D possibly corresponds to TRBD1 (6 bases). Trimming stripped 5 bases from V and 5 bases from J, with 15 bases between. The CDR3 extends over 15 amino acids. CDR1 LNHDA and CDR2 SQIVND come from the germline V gene (reference sequence). DNA for the CDR3: TGTGCCAGTAGTCCACAGGGATGGGGGAATGAAAAACTGTTTTTT. This sequence encodes CASSPQGWGNEKLFF. The full variable domain, in which reference TRBV19 and TRBJ1-4 provide the parts outside the CDR3, is DGGITQSPKYLFRKEGQNVTLSCEQNLNHDAMYWYRQDPGQGLRLIYYSQIVNDFQKGDIAEGYSVSREKKESFPLTVTSAQKNPTAFYLCASSPQGWGNEKLFFGSGTQLSVL.

The rearrangement uses TRBV6-4 and TRBJ1-1; a possible D gene is TRBD1 (6 bases). Looked up from germline, CDR1 is MRHNA and CDR2 is SNTAGT. The CDR3 runs 15 residues. Trimming took 6 bases from V and 4 from J, leaving 18 bases between them. The DNA of the CDR3 is TGTGCCAGCAGCGAAGCCAGGGTCAGGGGCACTGAAGCTTTCTTT. Amino acid sequence: CASSEARVRGTEAFF.

The chain recombines TRBV18 with TRBJ1-1; 9 bases are a match to TRBD1. This CDR3 contains 14 residues. Trimming at V came to 8 bases and at J to 6 bases, leaving 10 bases not matched to a gene. Per germline, CDR1 KGHSH and CDR2 LQKENI. The CDR3 DNA sequence: TGTGCCAGCACCCGGGACAGGGATGTAGCTGAAGCTTTCTTT. It yields the protein CASTRDRDVAEAFF.